The clone carrying this TCR beta chain has a count of ten or more. Its antigen is undetermined. The sample comes from a study of T-cell reconstitution after alpha-beta-depleted transplantation in children. General study points: T-cell counts and diversity at one year following transplant were attributed mainly to newly produced T cells. Alpha-beta T cells about two months after transplant reportedly derived from several hundred expanded graft clones.

The CDR3 runs to 14 residues. Per germline, CDR1 SQVTM and CDR2 ANQGSEA. V gave up 7 bases and J gave up 7 bases; unmatched junction bases: 12. A TCRbeta library incorporating unique molecular identifiers was prepared. One entry per CDR3 protein, called by TCRdb with MiXCR from the PCR reads. Here the sample spans 700,000 to 950,000 distinct CDR3 sequences, 16% being singletons. The J gene is TRBJ2-2, the V gene TRBV29-1; 7 bases are shared with TRBD2. The specimen was PBMCs, mostly from graft donor cells, collected 360 days after TCRalphabeta/CD19-depleted stem cell transplant. The sequence derives from a male patient aged 10 to 17 who had a stem cell transplant for acute lymphoblastic leukemia, so the T cells may come from the graft donor. The chain's CDR3 is CSAVGGSLVGELFF. The CDR3 bases are TGCAGCGCCGTGGGCGGGAGCTTGGTCGGGGAGCTGTTTTTT.